The clone carrying this T cell receptor (beta chain) was seen a handful of times. The sample comes from a study of identical twins. V gave up 3 bases and J gave up 5 bases; unmatched junction bases: 9. CDR3 size: 16 residues. Looked up from germline, CDR1 is SGHKS and CDR2 is YYEKEE (reference sequence). TCRdb passed the 5' RACE reads through MiXCR, listing each CDR3 protein once. This table has 470,000 or so distinct CDR3 sequences, 20% to 25% appearing once. The same sample was also studied in work on T cells expressing NK-cell markers.

The TCR comes from a young woman in good health. The chain is built from TRBV5-5 and TRBJ2-7; 12 bases line up with TRBD1. The specimen sequenced was CD4+ T cells sorted from blood. The CDR3 loop reads CASSSIRDRGRNEQYF. CDR3 DNA sequence: TGTGCCAGCAGCTCGATCCGGGACAGGGGGCGAAACGAGCAGTACTTC.